Shown below are 6 T cell receptor beta chains from a single sample sequenced in a study of beta chain features in type 1 diabetes. Sequenced material consisted of expressed TCRB transcripts (all of the isolated RNA was reverse transcribed). The assay was immunoSEQ multiplex PCR, and TCRdb's table has in-frame clones only and misses some. The sample contains about half a million clones, more than 9.5% of which appear only once. Source material: naive CD4+ T cells from blood. These receptors were collected from a woman younger than 30 in good health.

On this clone: The sample carries other DNA sequences with the same CDR3. The chain joins TRBV18 to TRBJ2-5; D is ambiguous. The CDR3 sequence is 13 residues long. CDR1 and CDR2 from the germline V gene are KGHSH and LQKENI. V was shortened by 3 bases and J by 2 bases, with 7 bases between the two germline ends. CDR3 DNA sequence: TGTGCCAGCTCACCCAGCCTTCAAGAGACCCAGTACTTC. This encodes CASSPSLQETQYF.

This clone came up a few times. The genes are TRBV7-8 and TRBJ2-1, with a possible D match to TRBD2 (6 bases). The germline CDR1 and CDR2 sequences are SGHVS and FQNEAQ. Trimming pared 5 bases from V and 0 bases from J, leaving 11 bases between. The CDR3 sequence is 15 residues long. The CDR3 spells CASSGGLNSYNEQFF. CDR3 in DNA: TGTGCCAGCAGCGGAGGACTAAACTCCTACAATGAGCAGTTCTTC.

The V gene is TRBV15, the J gene TRBJ2-7; tentatively, D is TRBD2 (5 bases). V gave up 5 bases and J gave up 2 bases, with 16 bases separating them. This CDR3 contains 15 residues. Looked up from germline, CDR1 is LNHNV and CDR2 is YYDKDF (reference sequence). CDR3 in amino acids: CATSPTAAGPYEQYF. In DNA, the CDR3 is TGTGCCACCAGCCCGACGGCGGCGGGCCCCTACGAGCAGTACTTC.

The rearrangement uses TRBV9 and TRBJ2-1; 7 bases agree with TRBD1. The CDR3 runs to 15 residues. Germline trimming cut 2 bases from V and 4 bases from J; bases unmatched to any gene: 6. Germline V CDR1 and CDR2: SGDLS, YYNGEE. As DNA, the CDR3 is TGTGCCAGCAGCGTGGGACAGCAAGATTACAATGAGCAGTTCTTC. Translating gives CASSVGQQDYNEQFF.

This clone has more than one count but fewer than ten. The gene calls are TRBV2 and TRBJ2-3; D is undetermined. The CDR3 contains 14 residues. Germline CDR1 is SNHLY and CDR2 is FYNNEI. Trimming took off 4 bases at V and 3 bases at J, with 11 bases between the two ends. CDR3 sequence reads: CASSVTAETDTQYF. For the CDR3, the DNA is TGTGCCAGCAGTGTGACTGCGGAGACAGATACGCAGTATTTT.

A few counts support this clone. The V and J genes are TRBV2 and TRBJ1-1; D remains unclear. The CDR3 loop spans 12 amino acids. With 6 bases removed from V and 1 base from J, the gap between germline ends came to 6 bases. In germline, CDR1 is SNHLY, CDR2 FYNNEI. CDR3 protein: CASRQRNTEAFF. The CDR3 DNA is TGTGCCAGCAGACAGCGGAACACTGAAGCTTTCTTT.